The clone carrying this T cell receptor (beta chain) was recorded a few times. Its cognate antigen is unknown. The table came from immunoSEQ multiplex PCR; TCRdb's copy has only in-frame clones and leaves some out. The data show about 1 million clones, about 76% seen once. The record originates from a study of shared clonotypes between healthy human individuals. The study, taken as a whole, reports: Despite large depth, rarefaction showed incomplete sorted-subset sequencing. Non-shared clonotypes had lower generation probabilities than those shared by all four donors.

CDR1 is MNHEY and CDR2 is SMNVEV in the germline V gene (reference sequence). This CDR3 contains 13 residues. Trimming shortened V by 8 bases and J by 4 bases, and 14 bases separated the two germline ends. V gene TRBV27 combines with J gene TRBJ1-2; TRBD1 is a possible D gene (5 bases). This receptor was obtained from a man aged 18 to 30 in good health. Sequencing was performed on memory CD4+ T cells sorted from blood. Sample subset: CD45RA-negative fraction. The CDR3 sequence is CASGGTLLYGYTF. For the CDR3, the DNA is TGTGCCAGCGGAGGGACTTTACTCTATGGCTACACCTTC.